These 3 T cell receptor beta chains originate from one sample sequenced in a study of blood T cells in healthy people across ages. Together with a sample-barcoded 5' primer, a J-beta primer mix was included in a second PCR lasting about 6 to 12 cycles. One entry per CDR3 protein results from TCRdb running MiXCR on the 5' RACE reads. The sample holds about 570,000 distinct CDR3 sequences, about 26% seen once. What was sequenced was blood. The source is an older woman in good health.

A few counts support this clonotype. This chain links TRBV14 with TRBJ1-1; D remains ambiguous. The CDR3 covers 15 residues. The V end was cut by 1 base, the J end by 5 bases, with 14 bases between. Germline V gene sequence: CDR1 SGHDN, CDR2 FVKESK. CDR3 sequence reads: CASSQVAWGGTEAFF. DNA for the CDR3: TGTGCCAGCAGCCAAGTAGCTTGGGGTGGGACTGAAGCTTTCTTT.

The chain couples TRBV3-1 to TRBJ1-2; D might be TRBD1 (6 bases). Germline V gene sequence: CDR1 LGHDT, CDR2 YNNKEL (reference sequence). The CDR3 runs 15 residues. V lost 1 base and J 6 bases, leaving 15 bases between the germline ends. The CDR3 DNA is TGTGCCAGCAGCCAAGGCTACACAGGGTTGGATGGCTACACCTTC. Translating gives CASSQGYTGLDGYTF.

This clonotype was counted at least ten times. This chain joins TRBV11-2 and TRBJ1-2; no definite D call. Looked up from germline, CDR1 is SGHAT and CDR2 is FQNNGV. Between the trimmed V and J ends, which lost 3 bases and 2 bases, there was a span of 1 base. CDR3 length: 11 amino acids. The CDR3 spells CASSFNYGYTF. CDR3 in DNA: TGTGCCAGCAGCTTCAACTATGGCTACACCTTC.